This T cell receptor beta chain appears in the sequencing data of a study of identical twins. Study results and caveats: Cross-sectional statistics underpinned the conclusions; the same donors were not followed.

In the case of this clonotype: Its antigen is as yet unknown.

Germline V gene data show CDR1 as MNHNS and CDR2 as SASEGT. There are 14 residues in the CDR3. V was trimmed by 6 bases and J by 7 bases, leaving 16 bases between them. Each cDNA held unique molecular identifiers, and template switching gave it a universal primer site. TCRdb called the 5' RACE reads again in MiXCR, with one record for every CDR3 protein. The sample lists about 520,000 distinct CDR3 sequences, about 20% occurring once. Separately, the same data were catalogued under a study of T cells expressing NK-cell markers. From that second work: Sorted T-cell subsets CD3+CD56+NKG2C+, CD3+CD56+NKG2C- and CD3+CD56-NKG2C+ were TCR beta-sequenced. One of the eight sequenced donors was seronegative, whereas the other seven were HCMV-seropositive.

The receptor's source is a woman younger than 30 in good health. Sequences were obtained from CD4+ T cells sorted from blood. The chain recombines TRBV6-1 with TRBJ2-1; tentative D call: TRBD2 (6 bases). This chain's CDR3 is CASSRRDPGNEQFF. For the CDR3, the DNA is TGTGCCAGCAGCCGGCGGGACCCCGGGAATGAGCAGTTCTTC.